These T cell receptor beta chains were read from a single sample in a study of early T cells in non-severe SARS-CoV-2 infection. TCRdb fed the 5' RACE reads into MiXCR, producing one record per CDR3 protein. The table records 49,000 or so distinct CDR3 sequences, 5.5% to 8% of them present only once. Sequences were derived from whole blood, sampled at baseline. All receptors derive from an adult who was a healthcare worker with PCR-confirmed SARS-CoV-2 infection or an uninfected control (not recorded which). The CDR3 runs from the conserved cysteine through the conserved F or W. D genes are given only for firm matches. The size of a clone is reported for some rows only, either as once, few or many, or as a class for expanded clones.

v_call: TRBV9; clone_size: NA; d_call: NA; j_call: TRBJ2-5; cdr3_nt: TGTGCCAGCAGCGGTTTCCAAGAGACCCAGTACTTC; cdr3_aa: CASSGFQETQYF
v_call: TRBV4-3; clone_size: few; d_call: NA; j_call: TRBJ1-6; cdr3_nt: TGCGCCAGCAGCCACGAGGGGGTTTCTGGCCTCCACTTT; cdr3_aa: CASSHEGVSGLHF
v_call: TRBV9; clone_size: many; d_call: NA; j_call: TRBJ2-1; cdr3_nt: TGTGCCAGCAGCGTAGTTCCCACGGGTCAGATTTACAATGAGCAGTTCTTC; cdr3_aa: CASSVVPTGQIYNEQFF
v_call: TRBV3-1; clone_size: many; d_call: NA; j_call: TRBJ1-5; cdr3_nt: TGTGCCAGCAGCCGTAGGGGGAATCAGCCCCAGCATTTT; cdr3_aa: CASSRRGNQPQHF
v_call: TRBV3-1; clone_size: few; d_call: NA; j_call: TRBJ2-2; cdr3_nt: TGTGCCAGCAGCCAAAGGGTCGGTGGGGCAGCGGCCACCGGGGAGCTGTTTTTT; cdr3_aa: CASSQRVGGAAATGELFF
v_call: TRBV5-4; clone_size: many; d_call: NA; j_call: TRBJ2-7; cdr3_nt: TGTGCCAGCAGTTACGACAGGAGCTCCTACGAGCAGTACTTC; cdr3_aa: CASSYDRSSYEQYF
v_call: TRBV9; clone_size: NA; d_call: NA; j_call: TRBJ1-4; cdr3_nt: TGTGCCAGCAGCGTGAGGCCAGGAACTAATGAAAAACTGTTTTTT; cdr3_aa: CASSVRPGTNEKLFF
v_call: TRBV10-3; clone_size: NA; d_call: NA; j_call: TRBJ1-1; cdr3_nt: TGTGCCATCAGGGACTACCGTCAGAACACTGAAGCTTTCTTT; cdr3_aa: CAIRDYRQNTEAFF
v_call: TRBV12-2; clone_size: many; d_call: NA; j_call: TRBJ2-3; cdr3_nt: TGTGCAAGTCGCTCACTAGCTGGTACGCAGTATTTT; cdr3_aa: CASRSLAGTQYF
v_call: TRBV9; clone_size: many; d_call: TRBD1; j_call: TRBJ1-1; cdr3_nt: TGTGCCAGCAGCGGAGCAAGAGGGACAGGGGGCCGTTCCGTACCGAACACTGAAGCTTTCTTT; cdr3_aa: CASSGARGTGGRSVPNTEAFF
v_call: TRBV10-2; clone_size: NA; d_call: NA; j_call: TRBJ2-3; cdr3_nt: TGCGCCAGCAGCCCGGGATCGAGCGGCACAGATACGCAGTATTTT; cdr3_aa: CASSPGSSGTDTQYF
v_call: TRBV27; clone_size: few; d_call: NA; j_call: TRBJ1-6; cdr3_nt: TGTGCCAGCAGTTTTTCCCCTTTGGGCAGGCTAGTCTCCTCTAATTCACCCCTCCACTTT; cdr3_aa: CASSFSPLGRLVSSNSPLHF
v_call: TRBV5-4; clone_size: few; d_call: TRBD1; j_call: TRBJ1-2; cdr3_nt: TGTGCCAGCAGCCAACAAACAGGGGGAGGCTATGGCTACACCTTC; cdr3_aa: CASSQQTGGGYGYTF
v_call: TRBV5-6; clone_size: many; d_call: NA; j_call: TRBJ2-7; cdr3_nt: TGTGCCAGCATCTATCGTCGGGACAAGGTGGAGTACTTC; cdr3_aa: CASIYRRDKVEYF
v_call: TRBV6-6; clone_size: NA; d_call: NA; j_call: TRBJ1-4; cdr3_nt: TGTGCCAGCAGTTACTCGGCGGGGGAGGATGAAAAACTGTTTTTT; cdr3_aa: CASSYSAGEDEKLFF
v_call: TRBV19; clone_size: few; d_call: TRBD2; j_call: TRBJ2-7; cdr3_nt: TGTGCCAGTAGTATAGCGCGGGGGAGTTTCTACGAGCAGTACTTC; cdr3_aa: CASSIARGSFYEQYF
v_call: TRBV19; clone_size: medium-sized; d_call: TRBD2; j_call: TRBJ2-5; cdr3_nt: TGTGCCAGTAGTATAGCGAGGACTAGCTCCCAAGAGACCCAGTACTTC; cdr3_aa: CASSIARTSSQETQYF
v_call: TRBV5-1; clone_size: many; d_call: NA; j_call: TRBJ2-1; cdr3_nt: TGCGCCAGCAGCTTGATTGTAGGTAATGAGCAGTTCTTC; cdr3_aa: CASSLIVGNEQFF
v_call: TRBV20-1; clone_size: few; d_call: NA; j_call: TRBJ2-5; cdr3_nt: TGCAGTGCTAGAAAGGGCGGTGGAGAAGCTCCCCAGTACTTC; cdr3_aa: CSARKGGGEAPQYF
v_call: TRBV11-3; clone_size: many; d_call: NA; j_call: TRBJ2-1; cdr3_nt: TGTGCCAGCAGCTTGGGCAGGGTCCGGGATGAGCAGTTCTTC; cdr3_aa: CASSLGRVRDEQFF
v_call: TRBV10-1; clone_size: few; d_call: TRBD2; j_call: TRBJ2-1; cdr3_nt: TGCGCCAGCAGTGACGCTAGCGGGGGAAACAATGAGCAGTTCTTC; cdr3_aa: CASSDASGGNNEQFF
v_call: TRBV28; clone_size: many; d_call: TRBD1; j_call: TRBJ1-6; cdr3_nt: TGTGCCAGCAGGAGGACAGGGACGAGCTCCTATAATTCACCCCTCCACTTT; cdr3_aa: CASRRTGTSSYNSPLHF
v_call: TRBV7-6; clone_size: many; d_call: NA; j_call: TRBJ2-1; cdr3_nt: TGTGCCAGCAGCTTAGGAGGGAGTGAGCAGTTCTTC; cdr3_aa: CASSLGGSEQFF
v_call: TRBV7-8; clone_size: many; d_call: NA; j_call: TRBJ2-7; cdr3_nt: TGTGCCAGCAGCTTAGTGGCTGGCTCCTACGAGCAGTACTTC; cdr3_aa: CASSLVAGSYEQYF
v_call: TRBV28; clone_size: many; d_call: NA; j_call: TRBJ2-5; cdr3_nt: TGTGCCAGCAGCGGGAACCCGGTTCGGACCCAGTACTTC; cdr3_aa: CASSGNPVRTQYF
v_call: TRBV5-1; clone_size: NA; d_call: TRBD1; j_call: TRBJ1-2; cdr3_nt: TGCGCCAGCAGCTTGGGACAGGGGGCTCATGGCTACACCTTC; cdr3_aa: CASSLGQGAHGYTF
v_call: TRBV7-3; clone_size: many; d_call: NA; j_call: TRBJ2-2; cdr3_nt: TGTGCCAGCAGCCCCCGGGGCCGGAGCACCGGGGAGCTGTTTTTT; cdr3_aa: CASSPRGRSTGELFF
v_call: TRBV5-1; clone_size: NA; d_call: TRBD1; j_call: TRBJ2-1; cdr3_nt: TGCGCCAGCAGCTTCTCCGGGACAGACCACTCCTACAATGAGCAGTTCTTC; cdr3_aa: CASSFSGTDHSYNEQFF
v_call: TRBV20-1; clone_size: many; d_call: NA; j_call: TRBJ2-3; cdr3_nt: TGCAGTGCTAGAAGAGGACTCGGAGGAGATACGCAGTATTTT; cdr3_aa: CSARRGLGGDTQYF
v_call: TRBV20-1; clone_size: many; d_call: NA; j_call: TRBJ2-3; cdr3_nt: TGCAGTGCCGGCCAGGGATTGAAAGATACGCAGTTTTTT; cdr3_aa: CSAGQGLKDTQFF
v_call: TRBV18; clone_size: NA; d_call: NA; j_call: TRBJ2-3; cdr3_nt: TGTGCCAGCTCACCTACCGTACCAAACACAGATACGCAGTATTTT; cdr3_aa: CASSPTVPNTDTQYF
v_call: TRBV7-2; clone_size: few; d_call: NA; j_call: TRBJ2-3; cdr3_nt: TGTGCCAGCAGCTTCCTGTCAGCCGATACGCAGTATTTT; cdr3_aa: CASSFLSADTQYF
v_call: TRBV12-3/TRBV12-4; clone_size: few; d_call: NA; j_call: TRBJ1-6; cdr3_nt: TGTGCCAGCAGTCGGACGGGGGTCGCGAGCTCCTATAATTCACCCCTCCACTTT; cdr3_aa: CASSRTGVASSYNSPLHF
v_call: TRBV11-2; clone_size: few; d_call: NA; j_call: TRBJ2-7; cdr3_nt: TGTGCCAGCAGCTCCCGAGGGCGGGGGCGATCCTACGAGCAGTACTTC; cdr3_aa: CASSSRGRGRSYEQYF
v_call: TRBV4-3; clone_size: many; d_call: NA; j_call: TRBJ1-6; cdr3_nt: TGCGCCAGCAGCCAAGCCCGAGGACAGAACAATAATTCACCCCTCCACTTT; cdr3_aa: CASSQARGQNNNSPLHF
v_call: TRBV6-6; clone_size: many; d_call: NA; j_call: TRBJ1-2; cdr3_nt: TGTGCCAGCAGTTACCCCCCCCTAACTACTAACTATGGCTACACCTTC; cdr3_aa: CASSYPPLTTNYGYTF
v_call: TRBV4-3; clone_size: NA; d_call: TRBD1; j_call: TRBJ1-5; cdr3_nt: TGCGCCAGCAGCCAAGGGGCGCCCTGGACAGGCGAAAATCAGCCCCAGCATTTT; cdr3_aa: CASSQGAPWTGENQPQHF
v_call: TRBV5-5; clone_size: many; d_call: NA; j_call: TRBJ2-7; cdr3_nt: TGTGCCAGCAGCTTGGTGCGAGAGCAGTACTTC; cdr3_aa: CASSLVREQYF
v_call: TRBV6-2/TRBV6-3; clone_size: NA; d_call: TRBD2; j_call: TRBJ2-5; cdr3_nt: TGTGCCAGCAGTTCGATAATAGCGGGGGAGGAGACCCAGTACTTC; cdr3_aa: CASSSIIAGEETQYF
v_call: TRBV20-1; clone_size: many; d_call: NA; j_call: TRBJ1-4; cdr3_nt: TGCAGTGCCGTCTTAGATACTAATGAAAAACTGTTTTTT; cdr3_aa: CSAVLDTNEKLFF
v_call: TRBV4-1; clone_size: many; d_call: NA; j_call: TRBJ2-3; cdr3_nt: TGCGCCAGCAGCCAAGATCCGGCGTCCGCCACAGATACGCAGTATTTT; cdr3_aa: CASSQDPASATDTQYF
v_call: TRBV7-8; clone_size: NA; d_call: NA; j_call: TRBJ2-5; cdr3_nt: TGTGCCAGCAGCTCGTCTAGGGGGGGCTACCAAGAGACCCAGTACTTC; cdr3_aa: CASSSSRGGYQETQYF
v_call: TRBV29-1; clone_size: many; d_call: NA; j_call: TRBJ2-3; cdr3_nt: TGCAGCGTCATAGCGGTCTCGGGCCCCACAGATACGCAGTATTTT; cdr3_aa: CSVIAVSGPTDTQYF
v_call: TRBV12-3/TRBV12-4; clone_size: many; d_call: TRBD1; j_call: TRBJ1-2; cdr3_nt: TGTGCCAGCAGTCAGGGACAGAATAACTATGGCTACACCTTC; cdr3_aa: CASSQGQNNYGYTF
v_call: TRBV7-2; clone_size: few; d_call: TRBD1; j_call: TRBJ1-4; cdr3_nt: TGTGCCAGCAGCTCGGACAGGGTGACTAATGAAAAACTGTTTTTT; cdr3_aa: CASSSDRVTNEKLFF
v_call: TRBV28; clone_size: few; d_call: NA; j_call: TRBJ2-7; cdr3_nt: TGTGCCAGCAATCACAGACAGGGAGGCTACGATCAGTACTTC; cdr3_aa: CASNHRQGGYDQYF
v_call: TRBV7-2; clone_size: many; d_call: NA; j_call: TRBJ1-2; cdr3_nt: TGTGCCAGCAGCTTAGGGACATCCTCTTGGACCTTC; cdr3_aa: CASSLGTSSWTF
v_call: TRBV11-2; clone_size: many; d_call: NA; j_call: TRBJ2-1; cdr3_nt: TGTGCCAGCAGCAGCGATGACAGGACTGGGGGGCAGTTCTTC; cdr3_aa: CASSSDDRTGGQFF
v_call: TRBV5-1; clone_size: few; d_call: NA; j_call: TRBJ1-5; cdr3_nt: TGCGCCAGCAGCTTGGGGACCCCCGGGAATCAGCCCCAGCATTTT; cdr3_aa: CASSLGTPGNQPQHF
v_call: TRBV19; clone_size: many; d_call: NA; j_call: TRBJ1-5; cdr3_nt: TGTGCCAGTAGTACCCCAGGGCGCCAGCCCCAGCATTTT; cdr3_aa: CASSTPGRQPQHF
v_call: TRBV9; clone_size: NA; d_call: TRBD1; j_call: TRBJ2-4; cdr3_nt: TGTGCCAGCAGCGGGACAGGGGCCAAAAACATTCAGTACTTC; cdr3_aa: CASSGTGAKNIQYF
v_call: TRBV12-5; clone_size: many; d_call: NA; j_call: TRBJ2-3; cdr3_nt: TGTGCTAGTGGTTTGGGCCAGTATTCAACAGATACGCAGTATTTT; cdr3_aa: CASGLGQYSTDTQYF
v_call: TRBV28; clone_size: few; d_call: TRBD2; j_call: TRBJ2-7; cdr3_nt: TGTGCCAGCAGAACAACTAGCGGGGGGGTCTCCTACGAGCAGTACTTC; cdr3_aa: CASRTTSGGVSYEQYF
v_call: TRBV7-6; clone_size: many; d_call: TRBD1; j_call: TRBJ1-2; cdr3_nt: TGTGCCAGCAGCTCAGGGACCGGGACAGGGCTCGGCTACACCTTC; cdr3_aa: CASSSGTGTGLGYTF
v_call: TRBV11-2; clone_size: few; d_call: NA; j_call: TRBJ2-3; cdr3_nt: TGTGCCAGCAGCTTAGGAATAGCGACGCTGCGCACAGATACGCAGTATTTT; cdr3_aa: CASSLGIATLRTDTQYF
v_call: TRBV7-2; clone_size: many; d_call: NA; j_call: TRBJ2-5; cdr3_nt: TGTGCCAGCAGCTCTGGGGGTCGAGAGACCCAGTACTTC; cdr3_aa: CASSSGGRETQYF
v_call: TRBV18; clone_size: NA; d_call: TRBD1; j_call: TRBJ2-3; cdr3_nt: TGTGCCAGCTCACCACCGAACAGGGGGCCAGTCTTCCACACAGATACGCAGTATTTT; cdr3_aa: CASSPPNRGPVFHTDTQYF
v_call: TRBV9; clone_size: few; d_call: TRBD1; j_call: TRBJ2-2; cdr3_nt: TGTGCCAGCAGCGTGGGACCGGGACAGGGGAATCCCGGGGAGCTGTTTTTT; cdr3_aa: CASSVGPGQGNPGELFF
v_call: TRBV20-1; clone_size: many; d_call: TRBD2; j_call: TRBJ2-3; cdr3_nt: TGCAGTGCTGGAACTAGCGGGGGGACCTTTAACACAGATACGCAGTATTTT; cdr3_aa: CSAGTSGGTFNTDTQYF